This TCR beta chain was sequenced for a study of blood T cells in healthy people across ages. Findings and caveats of the study: Researchers report that TCR beta diversity correlated strongly with naive T cell percentage.

The individuals who served as donors were healthy Caucasians living in Russia, aged roughly 6 to 100. Germline V CDR1 and CDR2: SGHTA, FQGNSA. The CDR3 runs to 17 residues. V dropped 5 bases and J dropped 5; count of bases not matched to a gene: 13. Concerning this clonotype itself: The antigen is not known.

Through a sample-barcoded 5' primer and a J-beta primer mix, a second PCR was run for roughly 7 to 12 cycles. Template switching added a 12-random-nucleotide identifier to every cDNA molecule. TCRdb analysed the 5' RACE reads with MiXCR anew, one entry per CDR3 protein. The sample has hundreds of thousands of distinct CDR3 sequences, around 43% seen once. Sequenced sample: blood. The source is a man between 60 and 75 years old in good health. The chain carries TRBV7-2 and TRBJ2-5; 11 bases agree with TRBD2. CDR3 region: CASSLRVAGGPGETQYF. The CDR3 DNA reads TGTGCCAGCAGCCTTCGTGTAGCGGGGGGGCCCGGGGAGACCCAGTACTTC.